What follows describes a single T cell receptor (beta chain). Its specificity is unknown. Sequencing used immunoSEQ multiplex PCR; TCRdb keeps in-frame clones, though not all of them. The sample gives some 150,000 clones, approximately 88% of which show up once; around 2.2% is in the top ten. Trimming took 6 bases from V and 5 from J, leaving 14 bases between them. The CDR3 consists of 13 residues. The germline CDR1 and CDR2 sequences are SQVTM and ANQGSEA. This record comes from a study of T cell responses to AZD1222 COVID-19 vaccine. Study overall: Pooling covered second doses at about 4 or about 12 weeks. Overall study results and limits: In a largely white British group with more females than males, clonal diversity was possibly underestimated. Breadth and depth of Spike-specific TCRs rose after two AZD1222 doses.

The receptor was derived from an adult in good health. The material sequenced was peripheral blood, taken on day 0 of AZD1222 vaccination. The V and J genes are TRBV29-1 and TRBJ1-5, with a possible D match to TRBD1 (6 bases). For the CDR3, the DNA is TGCAGCGTGTCAGGGGCAGGAGATCAGCCCCAGCATTTT. It is translated as CSVSGAGDQPQHF.